The next 5 T cell receptor beta chains were all read from a single sample in a study of cytomegalovirus exposure and HLA in healthy donors. The PCR was carried out with 60 Vbeta primers and 13 Jbeta primers. Assay: immunoSEQ multiplex PCR; the TCRdb copy retains only in-frame clones and omits some. This sample carries about 170,000 clones, 65% to 80% of them seen once, and the ten largest clones take 2.5% to 3%. The sample was PBMCs. All receptors derive from a woman aged 45 to 65 in good health and CMV-seropositive.

The J gene is TRBJ1-5, the V gene TRBV6-5; 8 bases agree with TRBD1. Germline V CDR1 and CDR2: MNHEY, SVGAGI. V shed 5 bases and J 6 bases; nucleotides not matched to a gene: 6. The CDR3 is 14 residues long. CDR3 nucleotides: TGTGCCAGCAGTGAGGCAGGGGGCCGTCAGCCCCAGCATTTT. Its translation: CASSEAGGRQPQHF.

The rearrangement uses TRBV5-1 and TRBJ2-5; 9 positions match TRBD1. Trimming cost V 4 bases and J 2 bases; bases outside gene matches: 12. Germline CDR1 reads SGHRS; CDR2 reads YFSETQ. The CDR3 has 17 amino acids. CDR3 region: CASSRSGQGFVQETQYF. The DNA of the CDR3 is TGCGCCAGCAGCCGGTCGGGACAGGGTTTCGTACAAGAGACCCAGTACTTC.

This sequence joins TRBV30 and TRBJ1-2, with D uncertain. Germline V gene data show CDR1 as GTSNPN and CDR2 as SVGIG (reference sequence). The CDR3 covers 16 residues. V dropped 2 bases and J dropped 4 bases, with 20 bases sitting between them. CDR3 in DNA: TGTGCCTGGAGTCCGACCCGAGGGCCGCGTCGCTATGGCTACACCTTC. Residues: CAWSPTRGPRRYGYTF.

The chain is built from TRBV27 and TRBJ2-3; D perhaps matches TRBD1 (6 bases). CDR1 and CDR2 from the germline V gene are MNHEY and SMNVEV (reference sequence). The CDR3 runs to 14 residues. Trimming removed 5 bases at V and 3 bases at J, with 12 bases between. The CDR3 DNA reads TGTGCCAGCAGTGAAAGGGGGATGACAGATACGCAGTATTTT. It yields the protein CASSERGMTDTQYF.

The rearrangement joins TRBV29-1 to TRBJ2-1; TRBD2 is a possible D gene (6 bases). The CDR3 contains 12 residues. From germline, CDR1 is SQVTM and CDR2 ANQGSEA. Trimming left V 6 bases short and J 5 bases short, with 11 bases between. The CDR3 sequence is CSVATSNNEQFF. The CDR3 DNA reads TGCAGCGTGGCGACTAGTAACAATGAGCAGTTCTTC.